This T cell receptor beta chain is from a study of breast tumors, draining lymph nodes, adjacent tissues. One entry per CDR3 protein, called by TCRdb with MiXCR from the multiplex PCR reads. The repertoire holds around 140,000 distinct CDR3 sequences, with around 22% as singletons. The CDR3 has 17 residues. V gave up 1 base and J gave up 2 bases, with 15 bases separating them. The V gene's germline CDR1 is KGHDR and CDR2 SFDVKD. Samples came from axillary lymph nodes draining the breast cancer. This clonotype was found many times. This chain uses TRBV24-1 with TRBJ2-3; D is perhaps TRBD1 (6 bases). The specimen was axillary lymph node tissue. This receptor was identified in a female donor with breast cancer. Some clones in this sample may be carry-over from other donors' samples. Written as DNA, the CDR3 is TGTGCCACCAGTGATTTTGACCAGGGGTTGCCCACAGATACGCAGTATTTT. Encoded protein: CATSDFDQGLPTDTQYF.